This TCR beta chain was documented in a study of blood T cell repertoires in COVID-19. Looking at the study overall: Samples representing acute and convalescent COVID-19 were sourced from the United States, Italy and Spain. From T cells, B-cell-depleted T cells, or PBMCs came the material, which was cDNA or gDNA.

Generated by immunoSEQ multiplex PCR, the TCRdb table keeps only in-frame clones and is missing some. The sample includes roughly 38,000 clones, roughly 74% seen only once; the top ten take 10%. Trimming shortened V by 0 bases and J by 10 bases, and 10 bases separated the two germline ends. Germline CDR1 SGHDT, CDR2 YYEEEE. The length of the CDR3 is 13 residues. Seattle patient enrollment occurred during active infection, with longitudinal follow-up thereafter. The receptor was derived from a man aged 70-80 years with COVID-19, enrolled during active disease. Sequenced input: peripheral blood. V gene TRBV5-6 combines with J gene TRBJ1-4; unclear D gene. This CDR3 is CASSLELTGKLFF. CDR3 in DNA: TGTGCCAGCAGCTTGGAGTTGACGGGAAAACTGTTTTTT.